The 21 T cell receptor beta chains in this list originate from one sample, sequenced in a study of T cells in Graves' hyperthyroidism and ophthalmopathy (dated by TCRdb to about 2019). The protocol used for the library was multiplex PCR. The data were produced on an Illumina HiSeq 2000. The TCR beta CDR3 regions were amplified from the RNA transcripts. A first-round RT-PCR of the TCR CDR3 used the HTBI primer set with the Qiagen OneStep RT-PCR kit. TCRdb applied fastp at Q25 and MiXCR to the public reads, then kept only in-frame beta chains. Each CDR3 protein gets just one entry, which takes the most common genes and DNA from the rows behind it. This sample is represented by about half a million distinct CDR3 sequences; approximately 23% of them were singletons. Approximately 54% of the sample is in the top ten clones. Specimen: blood. The receptor set was obtained from a woman between 65 and 79 years old with Graves' ophthalmopathy.

The chain recombines TRBV7-9 with TRBJ2-5; the D gene is possibly TRBD2 (5 bases). Germline V gene sequence: CDR1 SEHNR, CDR2 FQNEAQ (reference sequence). CDR3 length: 17 residues. The V and J ends lost 8 bases and 7 bases respectively, with 29 bases between them. The CDR3 DNA reads TGTGCCAGCTCCCCACGCAGCCACGCCTTCGAAGGAGGGACCCAGTACTTC. Its translation is CASSPRSHAFEGGTQYF.

This clonotype has at least ten counts. CDR3 in amino acids: CASSGHLGGRSDEQYF. CDR3 nucleotide sequence: TGTGCCAGCAGCGGGCACTTGGGGGGTCGTTCGGACGAGCAGTACTTC. The chain employs TRBV11-2 and TRBJ2-7; TRBD2 might be the D (6 bases). Trimming removed 5 bases from V and 5 bases from J, with 22 bases in between. The CDR3 consists of 16 residues. Germline V gene data show CDR1 as SGHAT and CDR2 as FQNNGV.

This clonotype was observed a handful of times. The genes are TRBV20-1 and TRBJ2-7, with 11 bases aligning to TRBD2. The V gene end was trimmed by 5 bases and the J gene end by 2 bases; junction bases not matched to a gene: 8. Germline lookup yields CDR1 DFQATT and CDR2 SNEGSKA (reference sequence). The CDR3 is made up of 15 amino acids. In DNA form, the CDR3 reads TGCAGTGCTGGACGCAGACTAGCGGGACCCTACGAGCAGTACTTC. Its translation is CSAGRRLAGPYEQYF.

The table lists this clonotype with many counts. V and J are TRBV11-2 and TRBJ2-5; tentatively, D is TRBD2 (5 bases). From germline, CDR1 is SGHAT and CDR2 FQNNGV. This CDR3 has 14 residues. V gave up 3 bases and J gave up 3 bases, with 11 bases separating them. The CDR3 region is CASSFSGNEETQYF. The CDR3 coding sequence is TGTGCCAGCAGCTTTTCGGGGAACGAAGAGACCCAGTACTTC. The entire variable domain, with the rest obtained from reference TRBV11-2 and TRBJ2-5, is as follows: EAGVAQSPRYKIIEKRQSVAFWCNPISGHATLYWYQQILGQGPKLLIQFQNNGVVDDSQLPKDRFSAERLKGVDSTLKIQPAKLEDSAVYLCASSFSGNEETQYFGPGTRLLVL.

A few counts support this clonotype. The chain employs TRBV6-5 and TRBJ2-4, with 9 bases fitting TRBD2. This CDR3 contains 15 residues. Germline CDR1 reads MNHEY; CDR2 reads SVGAGI. J lost 6 bases, V lost 2 bases, and 5 bases had no gene match. DNA for the CDR3: TGTGCCAGCAGTTACATAGCGGGAGTGGTAAACATTCAGTACTTC. Protein product: CASSYIAGVVNIQYF.

The CDR3 is CASSPPAEETQYF. In nucleotides, the CDR3 is TGTGCCAGCTCACCACCGGCTGAAGAGACCCAGTACTTC. The V and J genes are TRBV18 and TRBJ2-5; D unresolved. Germline V gene lookup returns CDR1 KGHSH and CDR2 LQKENI. The CDR3 covers 13 residues. V shed 0 bases and J shed 3 bases, with 5 bases lying between them.

Many counts were recorded for this clonotype. This chain connects TRBV6-2 or TRBV6-3 to TRBJ2-7; weak D call: TRBD2 (5 bases). Germline CDR1 MNHEY, CDR2 SVGEGT. This CDR3 has 17 residues. The V gene lost 2 bases and the J gene lost 2 bases, with 19 bases spanning the gap. In nucleotides, the CDR3 is TGTGCCAGCAGTTACGGCTTTGCGCTAGCTGACGCCTACGAGCAGTACTTC. Protein product: CASSYGFALADAYEQYF.

The CDR3 loop reads CASTNRRGLGETQYF. The DNA for the CDR3 is TGTGCCAGCACCAATCGCAGGGGGCTGGGTGAGACCCAGTACTTC. The V gene is TRBV6-1, the J gene TRBJ2-5, with 8 bases that match TRBD1. After removal of 7 bases from V and 5 bases from J, the junction contained 12 bases not matched to a gene. Germline CDR1 reads MNHNS; CDR2 reads SASEGT. This CDR3 region has 15 residues.

V gene TRBV6-9 combines with J gene TRBJ2-7, with 8 bases that match TRBD1. The CDR3 has 15 residues. Germline V CDR1 and CDR2: MNHGY, SVAAGI. V gave up 4 bases and J gave up 2 bases; unmatched junction bases: 7. CDR3 sequence: CASSLAWGQAYEQYF. CDR3 DNA: TGTGCCAGCAGTTTGGCCTGGGGACAGGCCTACGAGCAGTACTTC.

The J gene is TRBJ2-3, the V gene TRBV7-9; tentatively, D is TRBD2 (5 bases). V gave up 3 bases and J gave up 3 bases, with 16 bases separating them. This CDR3 region has 16 residues. The V gene's germline CDR1 is SEHNR and CDR2 FQNEAQ (reference sequence). The CDR3 is CASSFGPGGVTDTQYF. For the CDR3, the DNA is TGTGCCAGCAGCTTTGGACCAGGAGGCGTGACAGATACGCAGTATTTT.

This clonotype came up a few times. The chain employs TRBV6-1 and TRBJ1-5; weak D call: TRBD1 (6 bases). Trimming removed 3 bases at V and 2 bases at J, with 11 bases between. CDR3 length equals 15 residues. CDR1 MNHNS and CDR2 SASEGT come from the germline V gene. CDR3 amino acids: CASSELGGRNQPQHF. CDR3 DNA sequence: TGTGCCAGCAGTGAGCTAGGGGGTCGCAATCAGCCCCAGCATTTT.

A few counts support this clonotype. V usage is TRBV29-1 and J usage is TRBJ2-2, with no clear D. Looked up from germline, CDR1 is SQVTM and CDR2 is ANQGSEA. The CDR3 loop spans 14 amino acids. The germline V and J ends were trimmed by 0 bases and 7 bases, with 12 bases remaining between them. CDR3 nucleotide sequence: TGCAGCGTTGAAGATCCAGTCGGTGGCGGGGAGCTGTTTTTT. Translated, it gives CSVEDPVGGGELFF.

V usage is TRBV4-3 and J usage is TRBJ2-5; possibly TRBD2 for D (6 bases). The CDR3 has 14 amino acids. CDR1 is LGHNA, CDR2 YSLEER, per germline. V dropped 4 bases and J dropped 3 bases, with 12 bases sitting between them. The CDR3 reads CASSPGLYKETQYF. The DNA for the CDR3 is TGCGCCAGCAGCCCGGGACTTTATAAAGAGACCCAGTACTTC.

The genes are TRBV6-1 and TRBJ2-3; TRBD2 is a possible D gene (7 bases). This CDR3 spans 12 amino acids. Trimming took off 11 bases at V and 6 bases at J, with 15 bases between the two ends. Germline CDR1 and CDR2: MNHNS and SASEGT. The CDR3 nucleotides read TGTGCCGGAGGGAGGGGGGGGGATACGCAGTATTTT. Protein sequence: CAGGRGGDTQYF.

This clonotype was found a few times. The V and J genes are TRBV29-1 and TRBJ2-7; TRBD2 matches 11 bases. The CDR3 loop spans 13 amino acids. CDR1 and CDR2 from the germline V gene are SQVTM and ANQGSEA. Trimming took 6 bases from V and 1 from J; bases not matched to a gene: 2. The CDR3 DNA sequence: TGCAGCGTCCGGACTAGCGGGTCCTACGAGCAGTACTTC. Amino acids: CSVRTSGSYEQYF.

This clonotype came up a few times. The chain carries TRBV30 and TRBJ2-7; D assignment may be TRBD1 or TRBD2 (5 bases each). CDR1 and CDR2 from the germline V gene are GTSNPN and SVGIG (reference sequence). The CDR3 contains 14 residues. Trimming cost V 2 bases and J 7 bases, with 18 bases left between them. In DNA, the CDR3 is TGTGCCTGGAGTCAGGGACCACCTACACGGGAGCAGTACTTC. It codes for CAWSQGPPTREQYF.

This rearrangement joins TRBV10-3 to TRBJ2-5; the D gene could be TRBD1 or TRBD2 (7 bases each). Germline V CDR1 and CDR2: ENHRY, SYGVKD. V lost 9 bases and J 5 bases, leaving 16 bases between the germline ends. The length of the CDR3 is 13 residues. As DNA, the CDR3 is TGTGCCATTCAGTCAGGGGGAGGGGAGACCCAGTACTTC. It is translated as CAIQSGGGETQYF.

In its sample, this clonotype was seen a few times. The CDR3 reads CASSREILSGNTIYF. The DNA of the CDR3 is TGTGCCAGCAGCCGAGAGATACTCTCTGGAAACACCATATATTTT. The rearrangement links TRBV3-1 to TRBJ1-3, with unresolved D. Per germline, CDR1 LGHDT and CDR2 YNNKEL (reference sequence). Trimming took off 4 bases at V and 0 bases at J, with 10 bases between the two ends. This CDR3 comprises 15 residues.

In regard to this clonotype: At one end, the junction sequence differs from germline, possibly due to a read error. This rearrangement joins TRBV10-2 to TRBJ1-4; no definite D call. This CDR3 contains 15 residues. Germline V gene sequence: CDR1 WSHSY, CDR2 SAAADI. The CDR3 sequence is CASSPDLGPNAKLFF. CDR3 DNA sequence: TGCGCCAGCAGTCCGGATTTGGGCCCTAATGCAAAACTGTTTTTT.

This chain connects TRBV3-1 to TRBJ2-7, with 10 nucleotides matching TRBD2. Germline V gene sequence: CDR1 LGHDT, CDR2 YNNKEL (reference sequence). The CDR3 spans 15 residues. The J segment lost 8 bases and the V segment lost 0 bases, leaving 7 bases of the junction unmatched. This chain's CDR3 is CASSQDWTSGTKQYF. DNA for the CDR3: TGTGCCAGCAGCCAAGATTGGACTAGCGGTACGAAGCAGTACTTC.

Concerning this clonotype: Germline and junction disagree at one end, which may indicate a read error. The rearrangement uses TRBV7-9 and TRBJ2-3; TRBD1 or TRBD2 may be the D gene (5 bases each). CDR1 and CDR2 from the germline V gene are SEHNR and FQNEAQ (reference sequence). The CDR3 is 14 residues long. CDR3 sequence (DNA): TGTGCCAGCGGCTTCCGGGGCGATTCAGATACGCAGTATTTT. Its protein product is CASGFRGDSDTQYF.